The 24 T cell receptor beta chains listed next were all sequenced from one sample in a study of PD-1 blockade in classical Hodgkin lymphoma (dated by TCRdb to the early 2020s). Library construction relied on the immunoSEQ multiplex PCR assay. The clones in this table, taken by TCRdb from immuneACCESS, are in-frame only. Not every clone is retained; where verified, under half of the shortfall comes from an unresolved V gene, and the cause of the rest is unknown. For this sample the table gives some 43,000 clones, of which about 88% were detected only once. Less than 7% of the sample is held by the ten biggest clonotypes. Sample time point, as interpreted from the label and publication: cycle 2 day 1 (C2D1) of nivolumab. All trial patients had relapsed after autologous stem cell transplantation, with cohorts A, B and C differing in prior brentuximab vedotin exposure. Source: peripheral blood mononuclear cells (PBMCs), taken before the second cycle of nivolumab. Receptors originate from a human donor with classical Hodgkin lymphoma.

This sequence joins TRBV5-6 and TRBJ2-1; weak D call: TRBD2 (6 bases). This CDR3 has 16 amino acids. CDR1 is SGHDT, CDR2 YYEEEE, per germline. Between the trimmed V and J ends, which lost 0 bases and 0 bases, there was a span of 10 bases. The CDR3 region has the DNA TGTGCCAGCAGCTTGGGGGACTTGCACTCCTACAATGAGCAGTTCTTC. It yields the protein CASSLGDLHSYNEQFF.

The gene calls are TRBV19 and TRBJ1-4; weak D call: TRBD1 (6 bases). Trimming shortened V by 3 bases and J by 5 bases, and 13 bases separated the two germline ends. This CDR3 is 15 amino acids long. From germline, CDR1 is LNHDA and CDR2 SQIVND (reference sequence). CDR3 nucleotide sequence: TGTGCCAGTAGTATTTCCGGGGGCTCAAATGAAAAACTGTTTTTT. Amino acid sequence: CASSISGGSNEKLFF.

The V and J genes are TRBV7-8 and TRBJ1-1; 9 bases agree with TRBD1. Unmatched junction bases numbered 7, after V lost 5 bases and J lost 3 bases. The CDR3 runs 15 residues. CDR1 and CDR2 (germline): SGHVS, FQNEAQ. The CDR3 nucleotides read TGTGCCAGCAGCCCCTCCCGACAGGGGGACACTGAAGCTTTCTTT. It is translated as CASSPSRQGDTEAFF.

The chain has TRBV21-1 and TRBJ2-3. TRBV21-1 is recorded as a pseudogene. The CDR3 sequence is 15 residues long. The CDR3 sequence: CASSPDGRLTDTQYF. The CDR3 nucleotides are TGTGCCAGCAGCCCGGACGGCAGGCTCACAGATACGCAGTATTTT.

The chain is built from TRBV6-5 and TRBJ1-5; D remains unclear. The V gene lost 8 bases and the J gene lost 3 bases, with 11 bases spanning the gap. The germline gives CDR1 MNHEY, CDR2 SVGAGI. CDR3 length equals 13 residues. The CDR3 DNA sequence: TGTGCCAGCGCCACCATAGCCAATCAGCCCCAGCATTTT. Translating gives CASATIANQPQHF.

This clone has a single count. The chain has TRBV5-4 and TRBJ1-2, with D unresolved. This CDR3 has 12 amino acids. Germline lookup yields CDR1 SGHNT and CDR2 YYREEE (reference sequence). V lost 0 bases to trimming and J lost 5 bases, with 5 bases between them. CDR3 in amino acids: CASSLVQYGYTF. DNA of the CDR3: TGTGCCAGCAGCTTGGTTCAGTATGGCTACACCTTC.

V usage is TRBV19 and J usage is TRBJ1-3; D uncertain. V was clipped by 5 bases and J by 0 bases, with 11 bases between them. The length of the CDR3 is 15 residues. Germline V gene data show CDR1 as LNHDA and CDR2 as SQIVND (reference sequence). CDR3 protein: CASSPRRVSGNTIYF. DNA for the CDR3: TGTGCCAGTAGTCCGAGGCGGGTCTCTGGAAACACCATATATTTT.

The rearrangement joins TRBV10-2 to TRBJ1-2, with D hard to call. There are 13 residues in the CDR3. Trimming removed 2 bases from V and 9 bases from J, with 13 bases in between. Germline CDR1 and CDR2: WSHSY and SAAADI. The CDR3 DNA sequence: TGCGCCAGCAGTGAGGCGGGAGTGATTAGCTACACCTTC. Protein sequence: CASSEAGVISYTF.

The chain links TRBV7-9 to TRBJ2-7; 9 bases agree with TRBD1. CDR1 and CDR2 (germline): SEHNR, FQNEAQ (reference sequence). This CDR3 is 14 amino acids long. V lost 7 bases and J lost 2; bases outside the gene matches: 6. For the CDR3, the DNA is TGTGCCAGCACCCCCGGGACAGGGCCCTACGAGCAGTACTTC. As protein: CASTPGTGPYEQYF. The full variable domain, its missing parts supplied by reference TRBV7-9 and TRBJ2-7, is DTGVSQNPRHKITKRGQNVTFRCDPISEHNRLYWYRQTLGQGPEFLTYFQNEAQLEKSRLLSDRFSAERPKGSFSTLEIQRTEQGDSAMYLCASTPGTGPYEQYFGPGTRLTVT.

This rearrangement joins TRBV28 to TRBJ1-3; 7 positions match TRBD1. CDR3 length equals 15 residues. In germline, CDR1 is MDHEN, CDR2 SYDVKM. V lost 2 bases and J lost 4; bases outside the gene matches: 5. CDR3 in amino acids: CASSLRTGWGNTIYF. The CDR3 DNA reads TGTGCCAGCAGTTTACGGACAGGCTGGGGAAACACCATATATTTT.

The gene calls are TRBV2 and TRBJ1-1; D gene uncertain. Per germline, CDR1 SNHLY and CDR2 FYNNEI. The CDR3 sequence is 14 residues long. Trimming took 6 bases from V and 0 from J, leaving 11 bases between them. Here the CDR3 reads CASSLQTLNTEAFF. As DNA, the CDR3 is TGTGCCAGCAGCCTACAGACCCTGAACACTGAAGCTTTCTTT. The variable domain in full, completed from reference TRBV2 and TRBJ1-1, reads EPEVTQTPSHQVTQMGQEVILRCVPISNHLYFYWYRQILGQKVEFLVSFYNNEISEKSEIFDDQFSVERPDGSNFTLKIRSTKLEDSAMYFCASSLQTLNTEAFFGQGTRLTVV.

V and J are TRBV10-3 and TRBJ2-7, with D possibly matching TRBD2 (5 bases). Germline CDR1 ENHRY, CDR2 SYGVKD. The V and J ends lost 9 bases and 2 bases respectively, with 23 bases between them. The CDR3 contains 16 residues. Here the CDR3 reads CAIGDVHRGSAYEQYF. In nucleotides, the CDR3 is TGTGCCATAGGAGATGTGCACCGCGGGTCAGCCTACGAGCAGTACTTC.

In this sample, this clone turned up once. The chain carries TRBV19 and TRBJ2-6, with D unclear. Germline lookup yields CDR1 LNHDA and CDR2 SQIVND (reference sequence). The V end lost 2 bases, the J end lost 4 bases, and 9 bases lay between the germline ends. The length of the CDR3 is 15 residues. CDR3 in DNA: TGTGCCAGTAGTATATCCGGTTTCGGGGCCAACGTCCTGACTTTC. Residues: CASSISGFGANVLTF.

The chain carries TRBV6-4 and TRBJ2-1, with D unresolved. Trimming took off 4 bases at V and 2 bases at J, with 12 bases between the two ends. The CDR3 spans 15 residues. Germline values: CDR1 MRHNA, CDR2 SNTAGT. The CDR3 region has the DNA TGTGCCAGCAGTGTTAACTTTCTGACCTACAATGAGCAGTTCTTC. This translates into CASSVNFLTYNEQFF.

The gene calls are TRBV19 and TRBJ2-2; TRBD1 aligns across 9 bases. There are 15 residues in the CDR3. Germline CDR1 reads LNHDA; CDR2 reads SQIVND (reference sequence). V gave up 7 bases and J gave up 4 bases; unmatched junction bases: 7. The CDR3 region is CASNNRDRATGELFF. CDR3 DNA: TGTGCCAGTAATAACCGGGACAGGGCCACCGGGGAGCTGTTTTTT. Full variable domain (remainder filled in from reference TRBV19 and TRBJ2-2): DGGITQSPKYLFRKEGQNVTLSCEQNLNHDAMYWYRQDPGQGLRLIYYSQIVNDFQKGDIAEGYSVSREKKESFPLTVTSAQKNPTAFYLCASNNRDRATGELFFGEGSRLTVL.

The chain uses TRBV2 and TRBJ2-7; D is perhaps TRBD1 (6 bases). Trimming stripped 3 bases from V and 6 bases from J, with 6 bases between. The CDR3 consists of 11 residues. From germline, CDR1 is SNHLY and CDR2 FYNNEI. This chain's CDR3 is CASSDRGEQYF. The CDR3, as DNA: TGTGCCAGCAGTGACAGGGGCGAGCAGTACTTC.

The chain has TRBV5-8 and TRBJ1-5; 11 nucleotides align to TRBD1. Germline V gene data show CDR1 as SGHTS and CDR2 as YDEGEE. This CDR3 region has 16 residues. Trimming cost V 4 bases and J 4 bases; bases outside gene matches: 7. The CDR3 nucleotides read TGTGCCAGCAGCCCGGGACAGGGGGGTTCTAATCAGCCCCAGCATTTT. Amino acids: CASSPGQGGSNQPQHF.

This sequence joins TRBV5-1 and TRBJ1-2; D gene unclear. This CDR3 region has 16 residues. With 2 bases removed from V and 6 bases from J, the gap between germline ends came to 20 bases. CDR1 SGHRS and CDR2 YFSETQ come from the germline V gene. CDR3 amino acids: CASSFNGKGFSDGYTF. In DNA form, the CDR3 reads TGCGCCAGCAGCTTCAACGGGAAGGGCTTTTCGGATGGCTACACCTTC.

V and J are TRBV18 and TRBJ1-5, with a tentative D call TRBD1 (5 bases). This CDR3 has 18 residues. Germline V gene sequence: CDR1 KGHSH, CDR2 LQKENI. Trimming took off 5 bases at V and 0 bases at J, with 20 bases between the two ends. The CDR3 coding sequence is TGTGCCAGCTCAGCGATCAGGGTGGGGTTATATAGCAATCAGCCCCAGCATTTT. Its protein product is CASSAIRVGLYSNQPQHF.

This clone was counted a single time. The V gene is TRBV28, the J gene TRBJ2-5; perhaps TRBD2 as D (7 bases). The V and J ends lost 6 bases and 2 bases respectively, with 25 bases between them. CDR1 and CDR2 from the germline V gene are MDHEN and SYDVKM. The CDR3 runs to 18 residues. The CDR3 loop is CASSLGLVGGPKQETQYF. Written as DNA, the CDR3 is TGTGCCAGCAGCTTAGGGTTAGTCGGGGGGCCAAAACAAGAGACCCAGTACTTC.

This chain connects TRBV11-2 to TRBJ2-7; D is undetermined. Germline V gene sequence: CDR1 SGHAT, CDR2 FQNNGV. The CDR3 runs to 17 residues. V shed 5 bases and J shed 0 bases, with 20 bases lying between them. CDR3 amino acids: CASSPRGGGLSSYEQYF. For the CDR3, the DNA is TGTGCCAGCAGCCCCCGAGGCGGCGGATTGAGCTCCTACGAGCAGTACTTC.

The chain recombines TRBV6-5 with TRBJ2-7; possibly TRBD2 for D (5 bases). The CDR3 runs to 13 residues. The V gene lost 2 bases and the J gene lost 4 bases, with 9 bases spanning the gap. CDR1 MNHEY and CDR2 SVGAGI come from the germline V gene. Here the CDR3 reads CASSYRRNYEQYF. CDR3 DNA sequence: TGTGCCAGCAGTTACCGGAGGAATTACGAGCAGTACTTC.

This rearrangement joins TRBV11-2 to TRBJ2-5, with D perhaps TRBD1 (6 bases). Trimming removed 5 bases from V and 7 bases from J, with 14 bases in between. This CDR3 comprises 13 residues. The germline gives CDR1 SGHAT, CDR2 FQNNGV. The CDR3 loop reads CASSAYRAVTQYF. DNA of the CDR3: TGTGCCAGCAGCGCCTACAGGGCTGTGACCCAGTACTTC.

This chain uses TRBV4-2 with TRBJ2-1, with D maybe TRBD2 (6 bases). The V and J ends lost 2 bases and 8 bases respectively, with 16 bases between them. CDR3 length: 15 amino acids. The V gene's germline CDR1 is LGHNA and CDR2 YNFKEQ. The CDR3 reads CASSQFMGGGYEQFF. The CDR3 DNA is TGTGCCAGCAGCCAATTTATGGGTGGGGGGTATGAGCAGTTCTTC.